Below, 30 T cell receptor beta chains from the same sample are listed, as sequenced in a study of CD8 T cells in ankylosing spondylitis. Each CDR3 protein gets one entry after TCRdb re-called the 5' RACE reads with MiXCR. Counted here are some 300,000 distinct CDR3 sequences, less than 25% occurring once; the ten biggest clones make up around 3.2%. Sequenced input: blood, either unsorted or a sorted T cell fraction (not recorded which). These receptors came from a female donor with ankylosing spondylitis or in good health (not recorded which).

This clonotype has at least ten counts. V and J are TRBV24-1 and TRBJ2-3, with TRBD2 matching over 8 bases. From germline, CDR1 is KGHDR and CDR2 SFDVKD. J was trimmed by 5 bases and V by 2 bases; bases with no gene match: 5. This CDR3 spans 15 amino acids. CDR3 amino acids: CATSDSGTRGDTQYF. The CDR3 region has the DNA TGTGCCACCAGTGATTCCGGGACTAGAGGAGATACGCAGTATTTT.

This clonotype was detected a few times. J is TRBJ2-3 and V is TRBV10-3; D tentatively reads TRBD1 or TRBD2 (6 bases each). Germline V gene sequence: CDR1 ENHRY, CDR2 SYGVKD. CDR3 length: 19 residues. Trimming cost V 3 bases and J 6 bases, with 28 bases left between them. The CDR3 DNA reads TGTGCCATCAGTGAAGACAGGCCCGCCCCTAGCGAGACCCGGGATACGCAGTATTTT. Encoded protein: CAISEDRPAPSETRDTQYF.

This clonotype occurred a few times. V and J are TRBV29-1 and TRBJ1-1, with D possibly TRBD1 on 5 matching bases. CDR1 is SQVTM and CDR2 is ANQGSEA in the germline V gene. The CDR3 spans 14 residues. V shed 4 bases and J shed 1 base, with 13 bases lying between them. As DNA, the CDR3 is TGCAGCGTTGGGCCTGGGACGGGGAACACTGAAGCTTTCTTT. It translates to CSVGPGTGNTEAFF.

This clonotype was observed a few times. The chain employs TRBV5-1 and TRBJ1-1; the D gene is possibly TRBD1 (5 bases). V was pared by 1 base and J by 2 bases, with 9 bases between. Germline assignment: CDR1 SGHRS and CDR2 YFSETQ. There are 14 residues in the CDR3. CDR3 DNA sequence: TGCGCCAGCAGCTTGAGACAGTCAAACACTGAAGCTTTCTTT. Translating it yields CASSLRQSNTEAFF.

In its sample, this clonotype was seen a few times. The rearrangement joins TRBV30 to TRBJ2-1; D gene ambiguous. There are 11 residues in the CDR3. V lost 2 bases, J lost 10 bases, and 9 bases lay in between. The V gene's germline CDR1 is GTSNPN and CDR2 SVGIG (reference sequence). The CDR3 nucleotides are TGTGCCTGGAGTCCCAAGGTAGAGCAGTTCTTC. Protein product: CAWSPKVEQFF.

The genes are TRBV23-1 and TRBJ2-1, with 7 bases matching TRBD2. TRBV23-1 is an open reading frame whose function is uncertain. The CDR3 is 13 amino acids. Trimming at V came to 7 bases and at J to 8 bases, leaving 8 bases not matched to a gene. The CDR3 sequence: CASKREGKDEQFF. The CDR3 DNA reads TGCGCCAGCAAGAGGGAGGGGAAGGATGAGCAGTTCTTC.

The chain carries TRBV9 and TRBJ2-5; 8 bases are shared with TRBD1. This CDR3 comprises 16 residues. V trimming: 4 bases; J trimming: 5 bases; junction bases outside the gene matches: 13. Germline V gene lookup returns CDR1 SGDLS and CDR2 YYNGEE. This chain's CDR3 is CASSFTGQGRGETQYF. In DNA, the CDR3 is TGTGCCAGCAGCTTTACTGGACAGGGACGAGGCGAGACCCAGTACTTC.

This clonotype appeared a few times. This rearrangement joins TRBV28 to TRBJ1-1, with no clear D. V dropped 3 bases and J dropped 1 base, with 9 bases sitting between them. The CDR3 runs to 14 residues. Germline assignment: CDR1 MDHEN and CDR2 SYDVKM. The CDR3 DNA sequence: TGTGCCAGCAGTTTTGCCCCCAGGAACACTGAAGCTTTCTTT. It is translated as CASSFAPRNTEAFF.

This clonotype was observed a few times. The chain recombines TRBV12-3 or TRBV12-4 with TRBJ2-5; 11 bases are a match to TRBD2. Losses at the gene ends were 3 bases for V and 7 bases for J; bases not matched to a gene: 10. This CDR3 is 16 amino acids long. This CDR3 reads CASSLGTSGLGGTQYF. The CDR3 bases are TGTGCCAGCAGTTTGGGGACTAGCGGTTTGGGGGGGACCCAGTACTTC.

This clonotype was recorded a few times. The rearrangement uses TRBV20-1 and TRBJ1-1; D is perhaps TRBD1 (6 bases). In germline, CDR1 is DFQATT, CDR2 SNEGSKA (reference sequence). Trimming left V 3 bases short and J 3 bases short, with 8 bases between. The CDR3 sequence is 12 residues long. In DNA form, the CDR3 reads TGCAGTGCTAGTCAGGGGTACACTGAAGCTTTCTTT. Amino acid sequence: CSASQGYTEAFF.

This clonotype was detected ten times or more. The rearrangement joins TRBV10-3 to TRBJ2-7; no clear D gene. V was clipped by 8 bases and J by 6 bases, with 14 bases between them. Germline V gene lookup returns CDR1 ENHRY and CDR2 SYGVKD. There are 12 residues in the CDR3. The CDR3 spells CAIGRSLSEQYF. CDR3 DNA sequence: TGTGCCATCGGTAGATCGTTAAGCGAGCAGTACTTC.

V and J are TRBV12-3 or TRBV12-4 and TRBJ2-7; 8 bases fit TRBD2. This CDR3 has 13 amino acids. V dropped 3 bases and J dropped 5; count of bases not matched to a gene: 3. This CDR3 reads CASSLGLVDEQYF. The CDR3, as DNA: TGTGCCAGCAGTTTGGGACTAGTAGACGAGCAGTACTTC.

In nucleotides, the CDR3 is TGTGCCAGCAGCCCAGCCCCGGGACTAGCGGGGAATGAGCAGTTCTTC. Translation: CASSPAPGLAGNEQFF. This chain connects TRBV11-2 to TRBJ2-1; 13 positions match TRBD2. CDR1 and CDR2 from the germline V gene are SGHAT and FQNNGV. This CDR3 spans 16 amino acids. V was pared by 5 bases and J by 7 bases, with 8 bases of the junction left unmatched.

The chain couples TRBV27 to TRBJ2-1; 8 bases align to TRBD2. The CDR3 spans 16 residues. V lost 5 bases to trimming and J lost 10 bases; unmatched junction nucleotides: 16. Germline V gives CDR1 MNHEY, CDR2 SMNVEV (reference sequence). The CDR3 spells CASSPGTSGALGEQFF. CDR3 bases: TGTGCCAGCAGTCCGGGGACTAGTGGTGCCCTCGGGGAGCAGTTCTTC.

V is TRBV29-1 and J is TRBJ2-1; 9 positions agree with TRBD2. Losses at the gene ends were 6 bases for V and 2 bases for J; bases not matched to a gene: 5. The CDR3 is made up of 14 amino acids. The V gene's germline CDR1 is SQVTM and CDR2 ANQGSEA. The DNA of the CDR3 is TGCAGCGTGGCAACTAGCGGGCCCTACAATGAGCAGTTCTTC. Amino acids: CSVATSGPYNEQFF.

V usage is TRBV6-1 and J usage is TRBJ2-5, with D possibly TRBD2 on 5 matching bases. CDR3 length: 14 amino acids. Trimming took 5 bases from V and 0 from J, leaving 10 bases between them. CDR1 and CDR2 from the germline V gene are MNHNS and SASEGT. The CDR3 DNA sequence: TGTGCCAGCAGTCCCGACGGGGACCAAGAGACCCAGTACTTC. Translation gives CASSPDGDQETQYF.

This chain joins TRBV6-2 or TRBV6-3 and TRBJ2-1; 7 nucleotides align to TRBD2. CDR1 and CDR2 (germline): MNHEY, SVGEGT. The CDR3 is 17 amino acids. After removal of 0 bases from V and 8 bases from J, the junction contained 13 bases not matched to a gene. The chain's CDR3 is CASSYSRPGGSYDEQFF. The CDR3 DNA reads TGTGCCAGCAGTTACTCGAGGCCCGGGGGGTCATACGATGAGCAGTTCTTC.

J is TRBJ1-3 and V is TRBV20-1; D not certain. There are 13 residues in the CDR3. Per the germline V gene, CDR1 is DFQATT and CDR2 is SNEGSKA (reference sequence). V was trimmed by 3 bases and J by 0 bases, leaving 6 bases between them. In DNA, the CDR3 is TGCAGTGCTAGTTTGAGCTCTGGAAACACCATATATTTT. Its protein product is CSASLSSGNTIYF.

The gene calls are TRBV20-1 and TRBJ2-5; D gene unclear. The CDR3 runs to 15 residues. Germline-derived CDR1 and CDR2 are DFQATT and SNEGSKA (reference sequence). V shed 0 bases and J shed 4 bases, with 15 bases lying between them. CDR3 bases: TGCAGTGCTAGAGAATGGGCCAGCGCTGGAGAGACCCAGTACTTC. Translated: CSAREWASAGETQYF.

The rearrangement uses TRBV28 and TRBJ2-1; TRBD2 aligns across 7 bases. The CDR3 spans 16 residues. Trimming cost V 6 bases and J 5 bases; bases outside gene matches: 13. Germline CDR1 MDHEN, CDR2 SYDVKM. The CDR3 sequence is CASRPRLARANNEQFF. In DNA form, the CDR3 reads TGTGCCAGCAGGCCTCGACTAGCTCGTGCGAACAATGAGCAGTTCTTC. The full variable domain, rest sourced from reference TRBV28 and TRBJ2-1, is DVKVTQSSRYLVKRTGEKVFLECVQDMDHENMFWYRQDPGLGLRLIYFSYDVKMKEKGDIPEGYSVSREKKERFSLILESASTNQTSMYLCASRPRLARANNEQFFGPGTRLTVL.

This clonotype showed up just a few times. The chain combines TRBV28 with TRBJ2-5, with D unresolved. Trimming removed 10 bases from V and 6 bases from J, with 24 bases in between. Germline V lookup: CDR1 MDHEN, CDR2 SYDVKM. The CDR3 length is 15 residues. Here the CDR3 reads CATTDGPQKGKTQYF. In DNA form, the CDR3 reads TGTGCCACTACGGACGGACCCCAAAAAGGAAAGACCCAGTACTTC.

This clonotype was counted at least ten times. The chain links TRBV9 to TRBJ1-1; D ambiguous. The CDR3 contains 15 residues. V shed 0 bases and J shed 2 bases, with 11 bases lying between them. CDR1 is SGDLS, CDR2 YYNGEE, per germline. This CDR3 reads CASSVVDSGNTEAFF. CDR3 DNA: TGTGCCAGCAGCGTAGTTGACTCAGGAAACACTGAAGCTTTCTTT.

V gene TRBV20-1 combines with J gene TRBJ2-5; maybe TRBD2 (6 bases). The CDR3 sequence is 14 residues long. The germline CDR1 and CDR2 sequences are DFQATT and SNEGSKA (reference sequence). V lost 1 base to trimming and J lost 0 bases, with 9 bases between them. The CDR3: CSARVAGNQETQYF. As DNA, the CDR3 is TGCAGTGCTAGAGTTGCGGGGAACCAAGAGACCCAGTACTTC.

This rearrangement joins TRBV20-1 to TRBJ2-3; 13 nucleotides line up with TRBD2. CDR3 length equals 14 residues. In germline, CDR1 is DFQATT, CDR2 SNEGSKA (reference sequence). The trim removed 6 bases at V and 6 bases at J, leaving 6 bases unmatched. The CDR3 nucleotides read TGCAGTGCACTAGCGGGAGGGAGCCCCGATACGCAGTATTTT. Translated, it gives CSALAGGSPDTQYF.

This clonotype was detected only a few times. The chain employs TRBV6-2 or TRBV6-3 and TRBJ2-1; D might be TRBD2 (6 bases). The CDR3 contains 17 residues. Germline CDR1 reads MNHEY; CDR2 reads SVGEGT. V was shortened by 11 bases and J by 6 bases, with 29 bases between the two germline ends. This chain's CDR3 is CASSERAGRGGGNEQFF. DNA for the CDR3: TGTGCCTCAAGCGAGCGGGCCGGTAGGGGTGGGGGCAATGAGCAGTTCTTC.

The chain couples TRBV20-1 to TRBJ1-1, with D possibly TRBD1 on 5 matching bases. The V end lost 3 bases, the J end lost 5 bases, and 13 bases lay between the germline ends. Germline V gene data show CDR1 as DFQATT and CDR2 as SNEGSKA (reference sequence). CDR3 length: 13 amino acids. CDR3 protein: CSARTGARTEAFF. For the CDR3, the DNA is TGCAGTGCTAGGACCGGGGCTCGGACTGAAGCTTTCTTT.

This clonotype turned up a few times. The chain joins TRBV29-1 to TRBJ1-3; 8 nucleotides align to TRBD1. The CDR3 has 13 residues. With 5 bases clipped from V and 4 bases from J, the junction kept 4 bases outside the gene matches. Germline CDR1 SQVTM, CDR2 ANQGSEA. Written as DNA, the CDR3 is TGCAGCGTTTTGGACAGGGACGGAAACACCATATATTTT. It is translated as CSVLDRDGNTIYF.

This clonotype was picked up a small number of times. This chain connects TRBV12-3 or TRBV12-4 to TRBJ2-7; 8 bases match TRBD2. V shed 6 bases, J shed 4 bases, and the junction held 11 bases outside the gene matches. The CDR3 totals 15 residues. In DNA form, the CDR3 reads TGTGCCAGCAGCCCCTCCACAGCGGGAGTTTACGAGCAGTACTTC. Protein product: CASSPSTAGVYEQYF.

This clonotype occurred a few times. V usage is TRBV4-3 and J usage is TRBJ2-3; no clear D gene. Per germline, CDR1 LGHNA and CDR2 YSLEER. With 1 base removed from V and 0 bases from J, the gap between germline ends came to 14 bases. The CDR3 sequence is 17 residues long. CDR3 in amino acids: CASSQVGSYASTDTQYF. The CDR3 DNA follows: TGCGCCAGCAGCCAAGTTGGATCGTACGCTAGCACAGATACGCAGTATTTT.

Only a few counts were recorded for this clonotype. CDR3 protein: CASSQEFPGLNTDTQYF. The CDR3 DNA is TGCGCCAGCAGCCAAGAGTTTCCGGGACTAAACACAGATACGCAGTATTTT. The rearrangement links TRBV4-3 to TRBJ2-3, with TRBD2 matching 7 bases. This CDR3 has 17 residues. V dropped 0 bases and J dropped 2; count of bases not matched to a gene: 8. Germline CDR1 and CDR2: LGHNA and YSLEER.